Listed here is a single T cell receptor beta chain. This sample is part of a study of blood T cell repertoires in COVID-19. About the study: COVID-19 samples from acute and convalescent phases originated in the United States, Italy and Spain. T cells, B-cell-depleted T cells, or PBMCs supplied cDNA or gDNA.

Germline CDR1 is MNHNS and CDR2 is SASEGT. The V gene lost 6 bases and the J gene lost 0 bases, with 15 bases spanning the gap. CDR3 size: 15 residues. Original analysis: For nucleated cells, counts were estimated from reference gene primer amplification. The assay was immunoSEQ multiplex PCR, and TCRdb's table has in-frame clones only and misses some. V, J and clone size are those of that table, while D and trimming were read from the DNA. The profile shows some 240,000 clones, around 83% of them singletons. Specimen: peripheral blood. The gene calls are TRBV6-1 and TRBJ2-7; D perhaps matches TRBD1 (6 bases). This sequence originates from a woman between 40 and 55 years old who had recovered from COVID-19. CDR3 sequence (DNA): TGTGCCAGCAGATTCAACGTAGGGGGCTCCTACGAGCAGTACTTC. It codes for CASRFNVGGSYEQYF.